These 3 T cell receptor beta chains share one sample of origin, sequenced in a study of cytomegalovirus exposure and HLA in healthy donors. With 60 Vbeta and 13 Jbeta primers, the PCR was carried out. Libraries were prepared by immunoSEQ multiplex PCR; TCRdb keeps only in-frame clonotypes and omits some of them. The repertoire holds a few hundred thousand clones, with roughly 80% as singletons. Sequenced material: PBMCs. These receptors originate from a girl aged 2-10 years in good health and CMV-seronegative.

The V call is TRBV2, the J call TRBJ2-7, with 12 bases fitting TRBD2. The V segment lost 0 bases and the J segment 3 bases; nucleotides outside the gene matches: 12. CDR1 is SNHLY and CDR2 is FYNNEI in the germline V gene. This CDR3 spans 19 amino acids. CDR3 coding DNA: TGTGCCAGCAGTGAAGCGGGTTTGACTAGCGGGAGTCAGATCTACGAGCAGTACTTC. This sequence encodes CASSEAGLTSGSQIYEQYF.

The chain is built from TRBV5-6 and TRBJ1-1, with D unclear. The CDR3 loop spans 15 amino acids. Germline V gives CDR1 SGHDT, CDR2 YYEEEE. Trimming pared 3 bases from V and 3 bases from J, leaving 15 bases between. The CDR3 region has the DNA TGTGCCAGCAGCTCGAATCCCATCCGGGACACTGAAGCTTTCTTT. Residues: CASSSNPIRDTEAFF.

This clone was seen only a few times. The V call is TRBV6-6, the J call TRBJ1-3; possible D gene TRBD1, 6 bases. V was pared by 2 bases and J by 2 bases, with 10 bases between. Per the germline V gene, CDR1 is MNHNY and CDR2 is SVGAGI (reference sequence). The CDR3 has 15 amino acids. This chain's CDR3 is CASSYPSGAGNTIYF. The CDR3 DNA follows: TGTGCCAGCAGTTACCCCTCAGGGGCTGGAAACACCATATATTTT.